Each of the 10 T cell receptor beta chains below was sequenced from the same sample in a study of blood T cell repertoires in COVID-19. Here immunoSEQ multiplex PCR was the method, and the copy in TCRdb shows in-frame clones only, minus some. The repertoire holds around 85,000 clones, with almost 90% as singletons. The sample was peripheral blood. These receptors were collected from a woman aged 80 or over with active or convalescent COVID-19.

CDR3 sequence reads: CSVGQGEEKLFF. Written as DNA, the CDR3 is TGCAGCGTTGGACAGGGGGAAGAAAAACTGTTTTTT. The chain couples TRBV29-1 to TRBJ1-4; 9 bases align to TRBD1. The CDR3 extends over 12 amino acids. V lost 4 bases, J lost 8 bases, and 2 bases stayed unmatched. Germline V gene data show CDR1 as SQVTM and CDR2 as ANQGSEA.

The chain employs TRBV7-8 and TRBJ2-7; D is uncertain. The CDR3 covers 13 residues. V was cut by 1 base and J by 7 bases, with 11 bases left in between. In germline, CDR1 is SGHVS, CDR2 FQNEAQ. CDR3 sequence (DNA): TGTGCCAGCAGCTTAGAGCATAACGCAGAGCAGTACTTC. Translating gives CASSLEHNAEQYF.

The chain has TRBV20-1 and TRBJ1-2, with D unresolved. There are 11 residues in the CDR3. V was pared by 2 bases and J by 8 bases, with 9 bases between. The germline CDR1 and CDR2 sequences are DFQATT and SNEGSKA (reference sequence). CDR3 residues: CSARSGNGYTF. CDR3 in DNA: TGCAGTGCTAGATCCGGGAACGGCTACACCTTC.

The V and J genes are TRBV5-8 and TRBJ1-2, with 8 bases aligning to TRBD1. Germline loops: CDR1 SGHTS, CDR2 YDEGEE. V shed 4 bases and J 2 bases; nucleotides not matched to a gene: 7. CDR3 size: 15 residues. The CDR3 is CASSTRWTGNYGYTF. Written as DNA, the CDR3 is TGTGCCAGCAGCACCCGTTGGACAGGGAACTATGGCTACACCTTC.

J is TRBJ2-2 and V is TRBV19, with D possibly TRBD1 on 5 matching bases. Germline V lookup: CDR1 LNHDA, CDR2 SQIVND (reference sequence). The CDR3 contains 17 residues. V lost 4 bases to trimming and J lost 5 bases, with 20 bases between them. CDR3 loop: CASSRRMAGSGTGELFF. In DNA form, the CDR3 reads TGTGCCAGTAGTAGAAGGATGGCAGGGTCAGGTACCGGGGAGCTGTTTTTT.

The V gene is TRBV15, the J gene TRBJ1-1; 8 bases agree with TRBD1. The CDR3 runs to 16 residues. V was clipped by 0 bases and J by 3 bases; unmatched bases: 6. Germline V CDR1 and CDR2: LNHNV, YYDKDF (reference sequence). CDR3 in amino acids: CATSREADREDTEAFF. The CDR3 DNA follows: TGTGCCACCAGCAGAGAAGCGGACAGGGAGGACACTGAAGCTTTCTTT.

This chain's CDR3 is CASNIRGRTDTQYF. The CDR3 DNA is TGTGCCAGTAATATCAGGGGCCGCACAGATACGCAGTATTTT. V and J are TRBV19 and TRBJ2-3, with D perhaps matching TRBD1 (6 bases). Per the germline V gene, CDR1 is LNHDA and CDR2 is SQIVND (reference sequence). The CDR3 loop spans 14 amino acids. V lost 7 bases and J lost 1, with 12 bases in between.

This clone was found a few times. The chain couples TRBV2 to TRBJ2-2; possible D gene TRBD2, 5 bases. Trimming removed 5 bases at V and 3 bases at J, with 10 bases between. The CDR3 has 14 amino acids. Germline CDR1 reads SNHLY; CDR2 reads FYNNEI. The CDR3 reads CASSPPGYTGELFF. In DNA form, the CDR3 reads TGTGCCAGCAGTCCTCCGGGATACACCGGGGAGCTGTTTTTT.

This chain links TRBV7-9 with TRBJ1-1; TRBD1 aligns across 11 bases. With V trimmed by 7 bases and J by 4 bases, 14 bases remained unmatched. The CDR3 spans 17 residues. Germline values: CDR1 SEHNR, CDR2 FQNEAQ (reference sequence). CDR3 nucleotides: TGTGCCAGCACCACGGACAGGGGGCAAGCAAGGGGCACTGAAGCTTTCTTT. Translated, it gives CASTTDRGQARGTEAFF.

This sequence joins TRBV10-2 and TRBJ1-4; D might be TRBD1 (6 bases). Germline CDR1 and CDR2: WSHSY and SAAADI. V lost 8 bases to trimming and J lost 4 bases, with 11 bases between them. The CDR3 contains 13 residues. This CDR3 is CASYQGNNEKLFF. CDR3 coding DNA: TGCGCCAGCTATCAGGGGAATAATGAAAAACTGTTTTTT.